Listed below are T cell receptor beta chains from one sample, sequenced in a study of T cells and Merkel cell carcinoma outcomes. This table comes from immunoSEQ multiplex PCR, and its TCRdb copy is limited to in-frame clones, with some not included. In the table there are around 2,800 clones, roughly 85% of which are singletons. The sequencing sample was made of tumor tissue from Merkel cell carcinoma. The receptors stem from a human donor with Merkel cell carcinoma. CDR3s include the opening cysteine and the closing phenylalanine or tryptophan.

V	J	CDR3
TRBV5-6	TRBJ2-7	CASSLGYEQYF
TRBV4-1	TRBJ2-3	CASSQVTVGTDTQYF
TRBV5-4	TRBJ2-3	CASSWGATDTQYF
TRBV18	TRBJ1-2	CASSLYRVRPQKLYGYTF
TRBV5-1	TRBJ1-2	CASSLGSGFGYTF
TRBV10-2	TRBJ1-6	CASRASGDSPLHF
TRBV5-5	TRBJ2-4	CASSRGTDNIAKNIQYF
TRBV15	TRBJ2-5	CATSTLQGTQYF
TRBV13	TRBJ2-3	CASSGLPGEDTDTQYF
TRBV5-6	TRBJ2-7	CASNSGLAPYEQYF
TRBV11-2	TRBJ2-1	CASSLRQSSYNEQFF
TRBV9	TRBJ2-7	CASSATGTGHYEQYF
TRBV2	TRBJ2-7	CASVTAQTYEQYF
TRBV7-9	TRBJ2-5	CATRSRGQETQYF
TRBV4-1	TRBJ2-1	CASSQGTSGVNEQFF
TRBV29-1	TRBJ1-1	CSVRTGGNEAFF
TRBV6-4	TRBJ1-6	CASSPTGGVSPLHF
TRBV6-1	TRBJ1-4	CASSEPTGIGEKLFF
TRBV7-2	TRBJ2-1	CASSLVDRGPYEQFF
TRBV18	TRBJ2-7	CASSPPGQPPYEQYF
TRBV5-4	TRBJ2-3	CASSPRLAGDTDTQYF
TRBV18	TRBJ1-4	CASSPQEGEKLFF
TRBV4-3	TRBJ1-3	CASSQDRHSGNTIYF
TRBV29-1	TRBJ2-1	CSVESGNEQFF
TRBV25-1	TRBJ1-5	CASSEHGTLGEPQHF
TRBV7-9	TRBJ1-1	CASSRGSGTEAFF
TRBV5-1	TRBJ1-1	CASSLEGDSNTEAFF
TRBV28	TRBJ2-4	CASSSYGGHLNIQYF
TRBV27	TRBJ2-6	CASSRVSSGANVLTF
TRBV6-5	TRBJ2-5	CASSYPQGQGRETQYF